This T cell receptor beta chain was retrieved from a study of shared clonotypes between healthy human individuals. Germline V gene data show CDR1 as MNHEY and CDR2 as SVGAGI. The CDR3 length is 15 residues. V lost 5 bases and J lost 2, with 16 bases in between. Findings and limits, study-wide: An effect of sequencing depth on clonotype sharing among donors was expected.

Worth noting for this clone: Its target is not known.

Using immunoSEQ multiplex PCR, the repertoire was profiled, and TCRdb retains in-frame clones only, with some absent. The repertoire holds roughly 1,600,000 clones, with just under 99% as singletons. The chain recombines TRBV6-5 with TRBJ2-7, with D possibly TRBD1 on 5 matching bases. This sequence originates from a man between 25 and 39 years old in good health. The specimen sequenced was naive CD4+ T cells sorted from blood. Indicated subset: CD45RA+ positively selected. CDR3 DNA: TGTGCCAGCAGTCCCAGGGTGGCATCACCCTACGAGCAGTACTTC. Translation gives CASSPRVASPYEQYF.